This T cell receptor beta chain comes out of a study of cytomegalovirus exposure and HLA in healthy donors. With respect to this clone: Its target is unknown.

CDR1 LNHDA and CDR2 SQIVND come from the germline V gene (reference sequence). The CDR3 has 14 amino acids. Trimming took 10 bases from V and 0 from J, leaving 13 bases between them. Study findings and constraints: Later, an analysis found that TCR clusters from the first cohort tended to co-occur in the 120 validation repertoires. The authors listed 150 to 200 TCR beta chains as cytomegalovirus-associated. Testing in vitro showed a few CMV-associated chains specific for CMV antigens.

TCRdb's copy holds only in-frame clones and misses some; the assay was immunoSEQ multiplex PCR. Here the sample spans some 170,000 clones, about 89% being singletons. The approximately 120-subject validation cohort, separate from the approximately 660-subject first cohort, included the donors. The genes are TRBV19 and TRBJ2-1; D remains ambiguous. The receptor was derived from a young man in good health and CMV-seropositive. The sample taken for sequencing was PBMCs. The CDR3 coding sequence is TGTGCCACCCTGTCCCCTAGCTCCTACAATGAGCAGTTCTTC. Encoded protein: CATLSPSSYNEQFF.